This T cell receptor (beta chain) was profiled in a study of identical twins. The V end lost 6 bases, the J end lost 0 bases, and 5 bases lay between the germline ends. The CDR3 sequence is 12 residues long. The germline V gene has CDR1 MNHEY and CDR2 SVGAGI. In this sample, this clonotype turned up a few times. In TCRdb, the 5' RACE reads were re-called with MiXCR into one record per CDR3 protein. Of 690,000 or so distinct CDR3 sequences detected, about 9.4% appear once; the ten largest clones hold 0.75% to 1%. These same records also appear under a second study, on yellow fever vaccine responses in identical twins.

This TCR was sampled from a young woman in good health. The V gene is TRBV6-5, the J gene TRBJ2-5, with D possibly matching TRBD1 (5 bases). Sequencing was carried out using PBMCs. The CDR3 here is CASRQDQETQYF. CDR3 DNA: TGTGCCAGCAGACAGGACCAAGAGACCCAGTACTTC.